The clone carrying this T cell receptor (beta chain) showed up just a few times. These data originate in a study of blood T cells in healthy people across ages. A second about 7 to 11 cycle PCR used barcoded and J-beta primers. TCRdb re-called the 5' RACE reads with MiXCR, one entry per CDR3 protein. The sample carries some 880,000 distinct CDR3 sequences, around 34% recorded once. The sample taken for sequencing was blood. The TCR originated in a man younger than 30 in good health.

The CDR3 reads CASSGRTGGPSYEQYF. CDR3 coding DNA: TGTGCCAGCAGCGGACGGACAGGGGGCCCCTCGTACGAGCAGTACTTC. The chain uses TRBV7-2 and TRBJ2-7, with 11 bases aligning to TRBD1. Germline assignment: CDR1 SGHTA and CDR2 FQGNSA. This CDR3 region has 16 residues. The junction had 10 bases not matched to a gene; V was cut back by 5 bases and J by 4 bases.